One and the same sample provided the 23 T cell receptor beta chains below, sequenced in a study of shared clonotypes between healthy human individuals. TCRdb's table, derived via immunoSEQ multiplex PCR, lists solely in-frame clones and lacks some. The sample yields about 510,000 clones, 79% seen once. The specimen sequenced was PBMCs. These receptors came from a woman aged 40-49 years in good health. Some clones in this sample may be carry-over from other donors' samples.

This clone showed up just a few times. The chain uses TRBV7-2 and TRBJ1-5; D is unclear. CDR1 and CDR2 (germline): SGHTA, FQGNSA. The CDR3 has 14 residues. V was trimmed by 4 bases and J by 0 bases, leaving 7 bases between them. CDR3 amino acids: CASSSRYSNQPQHF. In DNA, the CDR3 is TGTGCCAGCAGCTCAAGGTATAGCAATCAGCCCCAGCATTTT.

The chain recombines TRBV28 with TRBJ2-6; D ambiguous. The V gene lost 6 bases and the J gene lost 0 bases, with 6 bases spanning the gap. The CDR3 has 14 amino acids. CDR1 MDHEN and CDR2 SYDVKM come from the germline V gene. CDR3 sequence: CASSLYSGANVLTF. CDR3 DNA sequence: TGTGCCAGCAGCCTCTACTCTGGGGCCAACGTCCTGACTTTC. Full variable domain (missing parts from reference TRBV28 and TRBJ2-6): DVKVTQSSRYLVKRTGEKVFLECVQDMDHENMFWYRQDPGLGLRLIYFSYDVKMKEKGDIPEGYSVSREKKERFSLILESASTNQTSMYLCASSLYSGANVLTFGAGSRLTVL.

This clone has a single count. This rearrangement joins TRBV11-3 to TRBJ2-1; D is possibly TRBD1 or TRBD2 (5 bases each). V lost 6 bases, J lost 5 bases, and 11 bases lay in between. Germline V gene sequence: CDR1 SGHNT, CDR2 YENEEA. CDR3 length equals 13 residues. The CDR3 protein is CASRRDGDNEQFF. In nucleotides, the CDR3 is TGTGCCAGCAGACGGGACGGAGACAATGAGCAGTTCTTC.

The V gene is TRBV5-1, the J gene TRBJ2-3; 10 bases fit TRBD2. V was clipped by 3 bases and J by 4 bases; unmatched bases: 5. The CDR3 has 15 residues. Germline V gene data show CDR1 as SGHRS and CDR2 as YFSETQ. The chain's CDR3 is CASSSSGSRPDTQYF. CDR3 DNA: TGCGCCAGCAGCTCTAGCGGGAGTAGGCCAGATACGCAGTATTTT.

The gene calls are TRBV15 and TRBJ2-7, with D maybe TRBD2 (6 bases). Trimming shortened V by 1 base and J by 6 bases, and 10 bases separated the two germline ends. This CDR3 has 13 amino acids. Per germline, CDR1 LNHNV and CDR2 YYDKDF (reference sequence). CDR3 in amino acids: CATSRVGGSEQYF. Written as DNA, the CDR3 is TGTGCCACCAGCAGAGTTGGGGGGAGCGAGCAGTACTTC.

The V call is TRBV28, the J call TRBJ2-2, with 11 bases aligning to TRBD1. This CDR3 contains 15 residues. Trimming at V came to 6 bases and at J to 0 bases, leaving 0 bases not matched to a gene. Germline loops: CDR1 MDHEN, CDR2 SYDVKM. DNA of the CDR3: TGTGCCAGCAGGGGACAGGGGGCGAACACCGGGGAGCTGTTTTTT. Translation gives CASRGQGANTGELFF.

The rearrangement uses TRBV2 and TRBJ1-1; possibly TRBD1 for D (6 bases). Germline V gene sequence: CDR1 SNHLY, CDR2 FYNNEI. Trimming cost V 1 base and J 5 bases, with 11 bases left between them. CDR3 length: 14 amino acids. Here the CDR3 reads CASSEVAGETEAFF. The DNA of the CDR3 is TGTGCCAGCAGTGAAGTGGCAGGGGAGACTGAAGCTTTCTTT.

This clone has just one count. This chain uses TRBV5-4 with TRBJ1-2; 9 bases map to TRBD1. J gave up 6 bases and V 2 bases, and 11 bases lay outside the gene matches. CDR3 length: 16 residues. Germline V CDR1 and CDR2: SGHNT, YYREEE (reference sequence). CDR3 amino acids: CASSFGTTGGSNGYTF. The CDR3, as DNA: TGTGCCAGCAGCTTCGGTACGACAGGGGGTTCTAATGGCTACACCTTC.

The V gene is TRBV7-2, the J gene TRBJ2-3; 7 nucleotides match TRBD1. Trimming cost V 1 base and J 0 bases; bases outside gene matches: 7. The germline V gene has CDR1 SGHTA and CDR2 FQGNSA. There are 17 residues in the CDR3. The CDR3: CASSLGAAGGSTDTQYF. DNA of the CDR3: TGTGCCAGCAGCTTAGGCGCGGCAGGGGGAAGCACAGATACGCAGTATTTT.

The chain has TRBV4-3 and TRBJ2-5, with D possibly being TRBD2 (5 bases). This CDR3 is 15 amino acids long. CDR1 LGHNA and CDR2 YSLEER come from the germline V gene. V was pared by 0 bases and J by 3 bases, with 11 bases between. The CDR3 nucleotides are TGCGCCAGCAGCCAAGAAACTCGGGGTGAAGAGACCCAGTACTTC. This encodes CASSQETRGEETQYF.

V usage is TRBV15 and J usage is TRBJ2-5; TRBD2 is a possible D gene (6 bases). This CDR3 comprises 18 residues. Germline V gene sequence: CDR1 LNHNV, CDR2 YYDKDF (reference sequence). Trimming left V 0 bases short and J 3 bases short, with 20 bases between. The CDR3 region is CATSRDLGGGKREETQYF. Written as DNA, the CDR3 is TGTGCCACCAGCAGAGATCTTGGAGGCGGGAAGAGGGAAGAGACCCAGTACTTC.

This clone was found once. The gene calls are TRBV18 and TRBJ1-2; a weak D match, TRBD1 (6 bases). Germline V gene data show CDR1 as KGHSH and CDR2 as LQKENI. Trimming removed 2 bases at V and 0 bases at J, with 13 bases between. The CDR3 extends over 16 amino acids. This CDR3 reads CASSPFAGEANYGYTF. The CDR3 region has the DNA TGTGCCAGCTCACCATTCGCAGGGGAGGCTAACTATGGCTACACCTTC.

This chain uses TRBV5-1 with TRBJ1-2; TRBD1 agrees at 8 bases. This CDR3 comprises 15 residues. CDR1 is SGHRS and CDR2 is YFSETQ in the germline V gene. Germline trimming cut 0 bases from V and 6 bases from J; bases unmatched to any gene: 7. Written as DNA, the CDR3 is TGCGCCAGCAGCTTGGTCGGACAGGGCGGTGATGGCTACACCTTC. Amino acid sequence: CASSLVGQGGDGYTF.

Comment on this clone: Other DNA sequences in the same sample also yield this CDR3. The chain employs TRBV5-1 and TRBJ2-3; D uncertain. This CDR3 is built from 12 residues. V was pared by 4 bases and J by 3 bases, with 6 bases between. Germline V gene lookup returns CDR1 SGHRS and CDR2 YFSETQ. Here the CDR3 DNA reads TGCGCCAGCAGCCTGGATACAGATACGCAGTATTTT. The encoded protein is CASSLDTDTQYF.

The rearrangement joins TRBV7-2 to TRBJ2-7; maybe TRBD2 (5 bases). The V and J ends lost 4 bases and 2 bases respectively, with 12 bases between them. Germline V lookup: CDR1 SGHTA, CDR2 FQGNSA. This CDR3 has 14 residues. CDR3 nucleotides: TGTGCCAGCAGCTCCGGACTCTCAACCTACGAGCAGTACTTC. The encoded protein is CASSSGLSTYEQYF.

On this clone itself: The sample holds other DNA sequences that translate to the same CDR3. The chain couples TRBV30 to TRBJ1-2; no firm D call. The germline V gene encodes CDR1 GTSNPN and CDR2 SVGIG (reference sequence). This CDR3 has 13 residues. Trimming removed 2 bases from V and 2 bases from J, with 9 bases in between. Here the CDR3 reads CAWSPLTNYGYTF. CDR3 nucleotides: TGTGCCTGGAGTCCTTTGACAAACTATGGCTACACCTTC.

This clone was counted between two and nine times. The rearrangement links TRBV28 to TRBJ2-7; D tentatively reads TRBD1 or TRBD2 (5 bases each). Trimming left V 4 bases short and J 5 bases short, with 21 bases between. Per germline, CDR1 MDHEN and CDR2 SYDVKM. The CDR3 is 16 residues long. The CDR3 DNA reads TGTGCCAGCAGTTACAGTCAGGGCGGGCTCGGGGACGAGCAGTACTTC. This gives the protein CASSYSQGGLGDEQYF.

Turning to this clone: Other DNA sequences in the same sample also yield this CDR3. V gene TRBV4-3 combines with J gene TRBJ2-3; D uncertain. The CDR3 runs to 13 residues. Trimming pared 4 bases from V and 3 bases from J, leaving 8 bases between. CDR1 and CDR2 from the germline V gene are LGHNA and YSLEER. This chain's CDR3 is CASSLLGTDTQYF. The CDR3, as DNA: TGCGCCAGCAGCCTTTTGGGGACAGATACGCAGTATTTT.

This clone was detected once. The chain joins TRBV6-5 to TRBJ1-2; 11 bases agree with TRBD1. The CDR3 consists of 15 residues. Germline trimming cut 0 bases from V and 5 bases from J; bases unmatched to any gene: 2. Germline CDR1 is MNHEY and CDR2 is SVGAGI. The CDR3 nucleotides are TGTGCCAGCAGTTACTCGGACAGGGGGCAATATGGCTACACCTTC. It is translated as CASSYSDRGQYGYTF.

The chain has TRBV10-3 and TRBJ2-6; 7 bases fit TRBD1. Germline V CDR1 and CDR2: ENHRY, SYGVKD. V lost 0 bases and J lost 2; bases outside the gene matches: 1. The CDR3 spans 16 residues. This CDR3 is CAISESGTAGANVLTF. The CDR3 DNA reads TGTGCCATCAGTGAGTCTGGGACAGCTGGGGCCAACGTCCTGACTTTC.

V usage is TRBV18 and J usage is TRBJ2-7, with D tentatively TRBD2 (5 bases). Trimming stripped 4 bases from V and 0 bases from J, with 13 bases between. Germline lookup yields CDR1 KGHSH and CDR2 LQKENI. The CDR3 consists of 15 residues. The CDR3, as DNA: TGTGCCAGCTCACAAGACGGACTGAGCTCCTACGAGCAGTACTTC. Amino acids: CASSQDGLSSYEQYF.

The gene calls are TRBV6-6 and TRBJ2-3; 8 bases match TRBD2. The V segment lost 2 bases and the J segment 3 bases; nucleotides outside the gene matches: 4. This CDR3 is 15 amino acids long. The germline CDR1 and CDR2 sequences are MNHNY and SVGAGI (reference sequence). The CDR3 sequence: CASSYPASGTDTQYF. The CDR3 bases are TGTGCCAGCAGTTACCCAGCTAGCGGGACAGATACGCAGTATTTT.

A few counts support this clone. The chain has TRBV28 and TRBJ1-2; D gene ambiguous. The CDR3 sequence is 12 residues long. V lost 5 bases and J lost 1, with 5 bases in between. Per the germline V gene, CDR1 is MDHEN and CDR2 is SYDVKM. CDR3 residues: CASSPNNYGYTF. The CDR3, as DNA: TGTGCCAGCAGTCCGAATAACTATGGCTACACCTTC.